These 24 T cell receptor beta chains originate from one sample sequenced in a study of regulatory T cells in long-lasting Graves disease. Both iRepertoire HTBI primers and Arm-PCR of CDR3 regions were used to build the TCR beta libraries. A single record per CDR3 protein comes from TCRdb applying MiXCR to the multiplex PCR reads. The table lists about 620,000 distinct CDR3 sequences, about 16% of them singletons, with roughly 18% in the top ten. The time point is: newly diagnosed GD, antithyroid drugs for less than 3 months. RNA isolated from PBMCs was used to make the TCR library. These data are also associated with another study on T cells in Graves' hyperthyroidism and ophthalmopathy.

Sequencing was performed on peripheral blood mononuclear cells (PBMCs), taken at new diagnosis, from a patient treated with antithyroid drugs. The source of these receptors is a woman under 40 with Graves disease.

This clonotype was seen ten or more times. The gene calls are TRBV7-3 and TRBJ2-1; no clear D. V was shortened by 5 bases and J by 6 bases, with 14 bases between the two germline ends. CDR1 SGHTA and CDR2 FQGTGA come from the germline V gene. The CDR3 contains 14 residues. In nucleotides, the CDR3 is TGTGCCAGCAGCCCCTGGAATGCAGTCAATGAGCAGTTCTTC. As protein: CASSPWNAVNEQFF.

This clonotype was seen just once. The CDR3: CASSQGLAGEMTDTQYF. The CDR3 nucleotides are TGTGCCAGCAGCCAAGGGCTGGCGGGAGAAATGACAGATACGCAGTATTTT. The V and J genes are TRBV4-2 and TRBJ2-3; 7 bases match TRBD2. This CDR3 is built from 17 residues. The V segment lost 1 base and the J segment 3 bases; nucleotides outside the gene matches: 10. Germline V gene data show CDR1 as LGHNA and CDR2 as YNFKEQ.

This chain uses TRBV13 with TRBJ2-1, with D hard to call. V was clipped by 8 bases and J by 2 bases, with 13 bases between them. Germline CDR1 and CDR2: PRHDT and FYEKMQ (reference sequence). The CDR3 loop spans 14 amino acids. The CDR3 loop reads CASERASPYNEQFF. For the CDR3, the DNA is TGTGCCAGCGAAAGAGCCAGCCCCTACAATGAGCAGTTCTTC.

The table lists this clonotype with a few counts. V is TRBV3-1 and J is TRBJ2-1; maybe TRBD1 (6 bases). The CDR3 length is 15 residues. V was shortened by 2 bases and J by 2 bases, with 10 bases between the two germline ends. Germline-derived CDR1 and CDR2 are LGHDT and YNNKEL (reference sequence). The CDR3 loop is CASSQFRGAYNEQFF. The CDR3 DNA follows: TGTGCCAGCAGCCAATTCAGGGGCGCCTACAATGAGCAGTTCTTC.

This clonotype was seen ten or more times. The chain combines TRBV10-3 with TRBJ1-1, with D hard to call. The CDR3 runs 12 residues. V was clipped by 3 bases and J by 5 bases, with 7 bases between them. Germline CDR1 reads ENHRY; CDR2 reads SYGVKD. The CDR3 DNA follows: TGTGCCATCAGTGAAAGAGGGACTGAAGCTTTCTTT. This translates into CAISERGTEAFF.

This clonotype was detected only a few times. The DNA is omitted, as the CDR3 cannot be located on it reliably, and the CDR3 follows TCRdb's listing. The chain recombines TRBV24-1 with TRBJ2-1; the D call in the table, TRBD1, was not verified against the DNA. Germline V gene lookup returns CDR1 KGHDR and CDR2 SFDVKD. The CDR3 is made up of 14 amino acids, end residues included. CDR3 sequence: CATSVGTGAGVTIF.

The rearrangement links TRBV11-1 to TRBJ2-2; D is undetermined. Trimming removed 5 bases at V and 1 base at J, with 5 bases between. There are 13 residues in the CDR3. From germline, CDR1 is SGHAT and CDR2 FQDESV (reference sequence). This CDR3 reads CASSTLNTGELFF. The CDR3 DNA follows: TGTGCCAGCAGCACACTGAACACCGGGGAGCTGTTTTTT.

This clonotype was seen ten or more times. The chain couples TRBV7-9 to TRBJ2-1; 10 positions agree with TRBD2. Germline V gene lookup returns CDR1 SEHNR and CDR2 FQNEAQ (reference sequence). The length of the CDR3 is 15 residues. With V trimmed by 5 bases and J by 4 bases, 5 bases remained unmatched. CDR3 DNA: TGTGCCAGCAGCCCCACTAGCGGGAAGTACAATGAGCAGTTCTTC. This sequence encodes CASSPTSGKYNEQFF.

At least ten counts were recorded for this clonotype. This chain links TRBV15 with TRBJ2-1; D possibly matches TRBD1 or TRBD2 (5 bases each). The CDR3 sequence is 16 residues long. The germline V gene has CDR1 LNHNV and CDR2 YYDKDF (reference sequence). The ends were cut back, 1 base at V and 9 bases at J, with 19 bases in the middle. Here the CDR3 DNA reads TGTGCCACCAGCAGAGTAGGGACGGGAAAATGGGGTGAGCAGTTCTTC. Translation: CATSRVGTGKWGEQFF.

Only a few counts were recorded for this clonotype. This sequence joins TRBV7-2 and TRBJ2-1, with unresolved D. The V end was cut by 3 bases, the J end by 8 bases, with 5 bases between. Germline CDR1 reads SGHTA; CDR2 reads FQGNSA. The CDR3 is made up of 11 amino acids. CDR3 in DNA: TGTGCCAGCAGCTTGAGACATGAGCAGTTCTTC. Protein: CASSLRHEQFF.

The table lists this clonotype with many counts. The chain recombines TRBV7-3 with TRBJ2-3; 8 positions agree with TRBD2. With V trimmed by 5 bases and J by 2 bases, 3 bases remained unmatched. Looked up from germline, CDR1 is SGHTA and CDR2 is FQGTGA. The CDR3 is 14 amino acids. The CDR3 nucleotides read TGTGCCAGCAGCCCAGCGGGAGCCACAGATACGCAGTATTTT. Translation: CASSPAGATDTQYF.

This clonotype was picked up many times. This chain connects TRBV7-2 to TRBJ1-4; weak D call: TRBD1 (6 bases). The CDR3 has 13 residues. CDR1 is SGHTA, CDR2 FQGNSA, per germline. V gave up 4 bases and J gave up 7 bases, with 10 bases separating them. CDR3 nucleotide sequence: TGTGCCAGCAGCTCAGGGGTTAGTGAAAAACTGTTTTTT. Its protein product is CASSSGVSEKLFF.

The rearrangement uses TRBV4-1 and TRBJ2-3; 11 positions agree with TRBD2. The CDR3 loop spans 17 amino acids. Trimming took 0 bases from V and 3 from J; bases not matched to a gene: 5. The germline gives CDR1 MGHRA, CDR2 YSYEKL. CDR3 DNA sequence: TGCGCCAGCAGCCAAGATGGTCTAGCGGGAGGAACAGATACGCAGTATTTT. It codes for CASSQDGLAGGTDTQYF.

The table lists this clonotype with many counts. The CDR3 region has the DNA TGTGCCAGCAGTGGACAGGGGCGCACCGGGGAGCTGTTTTTT. Translated: CASSGQGRTGELFF. This chain joins TRBV2 and TRBJ2-2, with TRBD1 identical over 8 bases. The V segment lost 4 bases and the J segment 4 bases; nucleotides outside the gene matches: 2. Germline-derived CDR1 and CDR2 are SNHLY and FYNNEI. The CDR3 is 14 amino acids.

This clonotype has more than one count but fewer than ten. The CDR3 DNA sequence: TGTGCCAGCAGCTTGGGGGCCGGACTTAGGGAGCAGTACTTC. Protein: CASSLGAGLREQYF. V usage is TRBV11-2 and J usage is TRBJ2-7; D is perhaps TRBD1 (6 bases). CDR3 length: 14 residues. The ends were cut back, 3 bases at V and 7 bases at J, with 16 bases in the middle. Germline loops: CDR1 SGHAT, CDR2 FQNNGV. Full variable domain (missing parts from reference TRBV11-2 and TRBJ2-7): EAGVAQSPRYKIIEKRQSVAFWCNPISGHATLYWYQQILGQGPKLLIQFQNNGVVDDSQLPKDRFSAERLKGVDSTLKIQPAKLEDSAVYLCASSLGAGLREQYFGPGTRLTVT.

The table lists this clonotype with many counts. J is TRBJ2-1 and V is TRBV24-1, with TRBD1 as a possible D gene (5 bases). CDR1 and CDR2 from the germline V gene are KGHDR and SFDVKD. V was shortened by 0 bases and J by 7 bases, with 12 bases between the two germline ends. The CDR3 consists of 15 residues. Here the CDR3 reads CATSDLGPGSNEQFF. The CDR3 DNA is TGTGCCACCAGTGATTTGGGCCCAGGGTCTAATGAGCAGTTCTTC.

This clonotype was observed a handful of times. This rearrangement joins TRBV5-1 to TRBJ2-3; 14 bases fit TRBD2. The CDR3 runs 17 residues. V dropped 0 bases and J dropped 5; count of bases not matched to a gene: 5. Germline CDR1 and CDR2: SGHRS and YFSETQ. The CDR3 DNA reads as TGCGCCAGCAGCTTGGAGGGACTAGCGGGAGCCCAAGATACGCAGTATTTT. Protein sequence: CASSLEGLAGAQDTQYF.

Ten or more counts support this clonotype. The gene calls are TRBV6-5 and TRBJ2-7; TRBD1 is a possible D gene (6 bases). Trimming shortened V by 0 bases and J by 3 bases, and 21 bases separated the two germline ends. Per the germline V gene, CDR1 is MNHEY and CDR2 is SVGAGI. The length of the CDR3 is 18 residues. For the CDR3, the DNA is TGTGCCAGCAGTTACTCATTCGTCCCCACGGGACAAAGCTACGAGCAGTACTTC. It specifies CASSYSFVPTGQSYEQYF.

This clonotype was picked up a small number of times. The chain joins TRBV20-1 to TRBJ2-1, with a possible D match to TRBD2 (6 bases). Looked up from germline, CDR1 is DFQATT and CDR2 is SNEGSKA (reference sequence). Between the trimmed V and J ends, which lost 8 bases and 0 bases, there was a span of 14 bases. CDR3 length equals 14 residues. The CDR3 DNA sequence: TGCAGTACGGGGGAGCGCTTCTCCTACAATGAGCAGTTCTTC. Translated, it gives CSTGERFSYNEQFF.

This chain joins TRBV27 and TRBJ2-2; D not certain. CDR3 size: 12 residues. Germline V lookup: CDR1 MNHEY, CDR2 SMNVEV (reference sequence). Trimming cost V 8 bases and J 4 bases, with 8 bases left between them. CDR3: CASGRLTGELFF. CDR3 sequence (DNA): TGTGCCAGCGGTCGCCTCACCGGGGAGCTGTTTTTT.

This clonotype was recorded at least ten times. The J gene is TRBJ1-6, the V gene TRBV11-1; D is ambiguous. Trimming pared 4 bases from V and 8 bases from J, leaving 12 bases between. Germline V lookup: CDR1 SGHAT, CDR2 FQDESV (reference sequence). CDR3 size: 14 residues. The CDR3, as DNA: TGTGCCAGCAGCTCTCGGTCGGTTGATTCACCCCTCCACTTT. Translated: CASSSRSVDSPLHF. Drawing the rest from reference TRBV11-1 and TRBJ1-6, the complete variable domain is EAEVAQSPRYKITEKSQAVAFWCDPISGHATLYWYRQILGQGPELLVQFQDESVVDDSQLPKDRFSAERLKGVDSTLKIQPAELGDSAMYLCASSSRSVDSPLHFGNGTRLTVT.

The J gene is TRBJ2-3, the V gene TRBV18; a possible D gene is TRBD2 (6 bases). From germline, CDR1 is KGHSH and CDR2 LQKENI. V lost 6 bases and J lost 7, with 17 bases in between. This CDR3 has 14 residues. The chain's CDR3 is CASSPEGAGNTQYF. The CDR3 DNA sequence: TGTGCCAGCTCGCCTGAGGGCGCGGGAAATACGCAGTATTTT. The full variable domain, with the rest looked up from reference TRBV18 and TRBJ2-3, is NAGVMQNPRHLVRRRGQEARLRCSPMKGHSHVYWYRQLPEEGLKFMVYLQKENIIDESGMPKERFSAEFPKEGPSILRIQQVVRGDSAAYFCASSPEGAGNTQYFGPGTRLTVL.

The gene calls are TRBV18 and TRBJ2-1; 9 bases match TRBD1. CDR3 length: 18 residues. The germline V gene has CDR1 KGHSH and CDR2 LQKENI. V trimming: 3 bases; J trimming: 8 bases; junction bases outside the gene matches: 17. This chain's CDR3 is CASSPRLSTGGFSYEQFF. The CDR3 DNA reads as TGTGCCAGCTCACCGAGACTTAGTACAGGGGGCTTTTCATATGAGCAGTTCTTC.

This clonotype was seen at least ten times. The chain employs TRBV12-3 or TRBV12-4 and TRBJ2-7, with D tentatively TRBD2 (6 bases). Trimming removed 5 bases at V and 0 bases at J, with 17 bases between. CDR3 size: 16 residues. The CDR3 DNA reads as TGTGCCAGCAGTGCCGAGTCGGGACTTATCTCCTACGAGCAGTACTTC. Its translation is CASSAESGLISYEQYF.